Shown below are 10 T cell receptor beta chains from a single sample sequenced in a study of a mutant IDH1 vaccine in newly diagnosed glioma. Time point denoted: baseline, week 1 (first vaccination visit). As to treatment: pre-vaccination baseline after standard-of-care therapy. Assay used: immunoSEQ multiplex PCR; TCRdb lists only in-frame clones, some missing. The table records approximately 100,000 clones, about 90% of them present only once. Sample: PBMCs, taken from a glioma patient treated with radiotherapy, temozolomide or both. These receptors originate from a woman aged 45-59 years with glioma.

This sequence joins TRBV28 and TRBJ2-7; no clear D. This CDR3 contains 13 residues. CDR1 MDHEN and CDR2 SYDVKM come from the germline V gene. Trimming removed 2 bases at V and 2 bases at J, with 7 bases between. DNA of the CDR3: TGTGCCAGCAGTTTACCTTACACCTACGAGCAGTACTTC. This gives the protein CASSLPYTYEQYF.

V usage is TRBV7-9 and J usage is TRBJ2-1, with 9 positions matching TRBD2. CDR3 size: 16 residues. The germline gives CDR1 SEHNR, CDR2 FQNEAQ (reference sequence). Trimming took 5 bases from V and 8 from J; bases not matched to a gene: 13. CDR3 in amino acids: CASSPRGGSGSYEQFF. The CDR3 DNA follows: TGTGCCAGCAGCCCCAGGGGTGGTAGCGGGAGCTATGAGCAGTTCTTC.

The gene calls are TRBV2 and TRBJ2-1; the D gene is possibly TRBD1 (6 bases). This CDR3 is 13 amino acids long. The V gene's germline CDR1 is SNHLY and CDR2 FYNNEI. Trimming removed 4 bases at V and 14 bases at J, with 18 bases between. DNA for the CDR3: TGTGCCAGCAGTGGCCCCGAGGGGGAAAAGGAGTTCTTC. Translating gives CASSGPEGEKEFF.

V usage is TRBV5-4 and J usage is TRBJ2-7; D is unclear. CDR3 size: 14 residues. The V gene's germline CDR1 is SGHNT and CDR2 YYREEE (reference sequence). V lost 0 bases and J 2 bases, leaving 9 bases between the germline ends. CDR3 sequence reads: CASSLEAPTYEQYF. The DNA of the CDR3 is TGTGCCAGCAGCTTGGAGGCGCCGACCTACGAGCAGTACTTC.

J is TRBJ1-3 and V is TRBV28; tentative D call: TRBD1 (5 bases). Germline loops: CDR1 MDHEN, CDR2 SYDVKM. Between the trimmed V and J ends, which lost 8 bases and 3 bases, there was a span of 14 bases. The CDR3 spans 14 residues. This CDR3 reads CASDSGFGGNTIYF. Written as DNA, the CDR3 is TGTGCCAGCGACAGCGGTTTTGGTGGAAACACCATATATTTT.

The chain combines TRBV6-5 with TRBJ2-1; D is undetermined. Germline V gives CDR1 MNHEY, CDR2 SVGAGI. Trimming shortened V by 0 bases and J by 6 bases, and 12 bases separated the two germline ends. This CDR3 region has 15 residues. In DNA, the CDR3 is TGTGCCAGCAGTTACTCGCCGGGTGACGTCAATGAGCAGTTCTTC. It specifies CASSYSPGDVNEQFF.

The chain links TRBV6-5 to TRBJ1-2; TRBD1 matches 9 bases. The ends lost 6 bases at V and 4 bases at J; junction bases unmatched: 9. Per germline, CDR1 MNHEY and CDR2 SVGAGI. This CDR3 is built from 15 residues. CDR3 DNA sequence: TGTGCCAGCAGGGCCGGGACAGGGACCCGCTATGGCTACACCTTC. Its translation: CASRAGTGTRYGYTF.

The chain couples TRBV4-2 to TRBJ2-1; the match to TRBD2 covers 10 bases. From germline, CDR1 is LGHNA and CDR2 YNFKEQ. V lost 1 base, J lost 6 bases, and 6 bases stayed unmatched. The CDR3 length is 16 residues. CDR3 sequence (DNA): TGTGCCAGCAGCCAAGCTCTAGCGGGGGCCCCCAATGAGCAGTTCTTC. It is translated as CASSQALAGAPNEQFF.

This clone was counted only a few times. The chain is built from TRBV29-1 and TRBJ1-1, with D hard to call. Germline CDR1 and CDR2: SQVTM and ANQGSEA. This CDR3 has 14 amino acids. Trimming removed 4 bases from V and 2 bases from J, with 14 bases in between. This chain's CDR3 is CSVVRTTTNTEAFF. CDR3 nucleotide sequence: TGCAGCGTTGTCCGGACCACTACAAACACTGAAGCTTTCTTT.

J is TRBJ1-4 and V is TRBV18; 7 bases map to TRBD1. There are 16 residues in the CDR3. CDR1 is KGHSH and CDR2 is LQKENI in the germline V gene. J was trimmed by 0 bases and V by 2 bases; bases with no gene match: 3. The CDR3 DNA reads TGTGCCAGCTCACCAGGACAGGTTGCAACTAATGAAAAACTGTTTTTT. It translates to CASSPGQVATNEKLFF.